Listed below are T cell receptor beta chains from one sample, sequenced in a study of PD-1 blockade in classical Hodgkin lymphoma. Sequenced by immunoSEQ multiplex PCR; TCRdb stores in-frame clones only, minus some. The sample has 150,000 or so clones, nearly 80% seen once. The specimen was peripheral blood mononuclear cells (PBMCs), collected before the second cycle of nivolumab. The receptors come from a human donor with classical Hodgkin lymphoma. CDR3s include the opening cysteine and the closing phenylalanine or tryptophan.

V gene | CDR3 length | CDR3 protein
TRBV18 | 15 | CASSPRGSLNTEAFF
TRBV30 | 13 | CAWSVRPWDTQYF
TRBV7-3 | 15 | CASSLLWRTNTEAFF
TRBV6-5 | 15 | CASSYVGAANEKLFF
TRBV5-5 | 15 | CASSFPPQGTYEQYF
TRBV7-3 | 14 | CASSLSRDRDTQYF
TRBV14 | 19 | CASSQSGLAGVVNTDTQYF
TRBV7-2 | 14 | CASSATGGRDEAFF
TRBV7-2 | 16 | CASSPMASGTGYEQYF
TRBV9 | 15 | CASSVRLAGYNEQFF